The T cell receptor beta chain under discussion was sequenced for a study of radiation and T cells in renal cell carcinoma. Stated treatment: 15 Gy SBRT to primary tumor, nephrectomy 4 weeks later. Nephrectomy followed 15 Gy stereotactic body radiation by 4 weeks. As concerns this clone: The antigen is unknown.

Trimming took 6 bases from V and 1 from J, leaving 9 bases between them. Germline V gene data show CDR1 as MNHEY and CDR2 as SMNVEV (reference sequence). This CDR3 is 13 amino acids long. Study-wide results and caveats: Irradiated tumors held more dominant CDR3 motifs than control tumors.

Generated by immunoSEQ multiplex PCR, the TCRdb table keeps only in-frame clones and is missing some. The sample holds about 16,000 clones, roughly 50% seen once. This TCR was sampled from a woman aged 60-75 years with renal cell carcinoma. The sequences come from tumor tissue, collected from a patient whose treatment included radiotherapy and nephrectomy. The chain employs TRBV27 and TRBJ1-1, with D tentatively TRBD1 (6 bases). CDR3 sequence reads: CASSPGQNTEAFF. The CDR3 coding sequence is TGTGCCAGCAGCCCGGGACAGAACACTGAAGCTTTCTTT.